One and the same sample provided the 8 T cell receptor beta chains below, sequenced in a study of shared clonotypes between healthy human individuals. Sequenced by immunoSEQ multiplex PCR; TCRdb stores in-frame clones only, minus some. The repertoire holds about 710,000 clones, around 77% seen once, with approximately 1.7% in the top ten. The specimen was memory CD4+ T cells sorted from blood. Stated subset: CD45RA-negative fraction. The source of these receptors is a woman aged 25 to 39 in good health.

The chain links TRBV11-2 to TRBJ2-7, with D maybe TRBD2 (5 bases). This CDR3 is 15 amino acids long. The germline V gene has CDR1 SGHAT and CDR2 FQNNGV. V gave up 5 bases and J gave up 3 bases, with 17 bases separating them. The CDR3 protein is CASSRRPEAGYEQYF. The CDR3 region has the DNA TGTGCCAGCAGCCGCAGACCGGAGGCGGGCTACGAGCAGTACTTC.

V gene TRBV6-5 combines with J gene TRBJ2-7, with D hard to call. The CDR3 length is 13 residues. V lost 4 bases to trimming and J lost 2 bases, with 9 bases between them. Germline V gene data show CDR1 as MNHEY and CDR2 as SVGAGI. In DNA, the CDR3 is TGTGCCAGCAGTTTAGCCCTACCCTACGAGCAGTACTTC. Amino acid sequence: CASSLALPYEQYF.

Here the CDR3 reads CASSFRTDQPQHF. Written as DNA, the CDR3 is TGTGCCAGCAGCTTTAGGACGGATCAGCCCCAGCATTTT. The chain employs TRBV7-2 and TRBJ1-5, with unresolved D. V lost 3 bases and J lost 5, with 8 bases in between. This CDR3 comprises 13 residues. Germline CDR1 is SGHTA and CDR2 is FQGNSA. The whole variable domain, filled in from reference TRBV7-2 and TRBJ1-5, reads GAGVSQSPSNKVTEKGKDVELRCDPISGHTALYWYRQSLGQGLEFLIYFQGNSAPDKSGLPSDRFSAERTGGSVSTLTIQRTQQEDSAVYLCASSFRTDQPQHFGDGTRLSIL.

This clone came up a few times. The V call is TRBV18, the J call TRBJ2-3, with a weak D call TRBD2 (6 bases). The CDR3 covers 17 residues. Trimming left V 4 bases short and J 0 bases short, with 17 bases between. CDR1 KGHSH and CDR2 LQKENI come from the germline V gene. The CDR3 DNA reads TGTGCCAGCTCACTACAAGAACTAGCCGCTAGCACAGATACGCAGTATTTT. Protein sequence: CASSLQELAASTDTQYF. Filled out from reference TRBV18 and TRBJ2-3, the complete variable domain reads NAGVMQNPRHLVRRRGQEARLRCSPMKGHSHVYWYRQLPEEGLKFMVYLQKENIIDESGMPKERFSAEFPKEGPSILRIQQVVRGDSAAYFCASSLQELAASTDTQYFGPGTRLTVL.

In nucleotides, the CDR3 is TGTGCCAGCAGTGAACTTCAGGGTCTGGGCTACACCTTC. Translation gives CASSELQGLGYTF. The genes are TRBV6-1 and TRBJ1-2; the D gene is possibly TRBD1 (5 bases). The length of the CDR3 is 13 residues. The germline gives CDR1 MNHNS, CDR2 SASEGT. V was pared by 2 bases and J by 8 bases, with 12 bases between.

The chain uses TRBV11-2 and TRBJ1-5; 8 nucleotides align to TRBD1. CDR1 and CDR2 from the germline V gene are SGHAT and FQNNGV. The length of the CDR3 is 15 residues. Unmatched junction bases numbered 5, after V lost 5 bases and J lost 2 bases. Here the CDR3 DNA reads TGTGCCAGCAGCGGACAGGGAGGAGGCAATCAGCCCCAGCATTTT. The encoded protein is CASSGQGGGNQPQHF.

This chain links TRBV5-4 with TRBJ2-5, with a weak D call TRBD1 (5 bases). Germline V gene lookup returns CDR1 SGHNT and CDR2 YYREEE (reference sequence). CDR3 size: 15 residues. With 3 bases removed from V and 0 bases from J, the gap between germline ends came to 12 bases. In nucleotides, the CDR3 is TGTGCCAGCAGCTCGAAACAGGAGTACCAAGAGACCCAGTACTTC. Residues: CASSSKQEYQETQYF. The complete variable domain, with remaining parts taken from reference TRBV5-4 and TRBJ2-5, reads ETGVTQSPTHLIKTRGQQVTLRCSSQSGHNTVSWYQQALGQGPQFIFQYYREEENGRGNFPPRFSGLQFPNYSSELNVNALELDDSALYLCASSSKQEYQETQYFGPGTRLLVL.

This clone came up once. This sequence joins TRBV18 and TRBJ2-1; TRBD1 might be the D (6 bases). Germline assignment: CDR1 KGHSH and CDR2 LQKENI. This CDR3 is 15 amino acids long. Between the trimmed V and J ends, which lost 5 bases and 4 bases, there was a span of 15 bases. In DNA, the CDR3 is TGTGCCAGCTCATCTAGGGGGAGCGCGTACAATGAGCAGTTCTTC. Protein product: CASSSRGSAYNEQFF.